This TCR beta chain was sequenced during a study of blood T cells in healthy people across ages. Broader study findings: Changes seen in expanded clonotypes were possibly confounded by donor CMV status left unknown. Strongly correlated with naive T cell percentage was TCR beta diversity. PBMCs went unsorted, and a conclusive naive versus antigen-experienced comparison was therefore prevented.

About this clonotype itself: Antigen: not known.

The second PCR ran roughly 6 to 11 cycles with a sample-barcoded 5' primer and J-beta primers. Each sample provided no less than 2.5 million CDR3-containing paired-end reads. Using its own MiXCR run on the 5' RACE reads, TCRdb lists one record per CDR3 protein. The sample has around 1,900,000 distinct CDR3 sequences, more than 35% seen once. In germline, CDR1 is SGDLS, CDR2 YYNGEE. Trimming removed 0 bases from V and 6 bases from J, with 13 bases in between. The CDR3 consists of 14 residues. What was sequenced was blood. This receptor was obtained from a human donor in good health. The chain has TRBV9 and TRBJ2-7; no definite D call. CDR3 bases: TGTGCCAGCAGCGTAGGATTCCCTAGGTCCGAGCAGTACTTC. It translates to CASSVGFPRSEQYF.